The present entry profiles one T cell receptor (beta chain) with its context. Its antigen has not been determined. One base away there is no much larger clone; base qualities are not given. Libraries were constructed by the immunoSEQ multiplex PCR assay. For the multiplex PCR, a mixture combining 60 forward primers for TCR Vbeta segments and 13 reverse primers for TCR Jbeta segments was used. A multiplex PCR assay on genomic DNA amplified the CDR3 region of rearranged TCR beta genes. Amplified TCR beta libraries were sequenced as 87-base-pair reads on the Illumina HiSeq System. In the paper's pipeline: A later analysis tallied around 82 million unique TCR beta chains across the 550 to 850 repertoires, and about 10 million of those chains were shared by two or more donors. Raw reads were error-corrected and collapsed into unique sequences with a nearest-neighbor algorithm that merged closely related sequences to remove PCR and sequencing errors. Alignment of CDR3 sequences to IMGT reference sequences was used to assign V, D and J gene segments. For a sequence to be retained, a match of at least six nucleotides to both a V gene segment and a J gene segment was required. A rearrangement was called productive if the CDR3 had no stop codons and remained in frame with V and J, and every other rearrangement was called non-productive. CDR3 was defined by IMGT convention, running from the second conserved V-encoded cysteine to the conserved J-encoded phenylalanine. Sequences without an unambiguous match to a single V gene segment were excluded from the earlier analysis of 500 to 700 of the donors. An earlier analysis of a few hundred of the donors called V segments functional above 56.7% productive rearrangements and segregating when the between-donor standard deviation exceeded 5%. A statistical classification framework was developed to diagnose cytomegalovirus status using the catalog of TCR beta chain sequences. In a later analysis, TCR nucleotide sequences were compared against IMGT/GENE-DB human TR gene sequences so that V and J genes could be assigned. The TCRdist pipeline was used in a later analysis to assign CDR3 sequences and most-parsimonious VDJ recombination scenarios. In a later analysis, each TCR beta chain was defined by its CDR3 amino acid sequence together with its V-gene family, and reads without a unique V-gene family were excluded. In a later analysis, 450 to 600 highly shared, low-generation-probability nucleotide sequences were removed to address suspected cross-contamination and a sequencing artifact. A later analysis calculated a clonal expansion index for each public chain from normalized within-repertoire ranks of inferred template counts. In a later analysis, generation probabilities were computed with a VDJ recombination model fitted to out-of-frame rearrangements, and the resulting probabilities were checked against IGoR. In a later analysis, hypergeometric tests were used to score TCR-TCR, TCR-HLA and TCR-CMV co-occurrence, with a repertoire-size bias correction applied to TCR pairs. A later analysis estimated false discovery rates by permuting HLA or CMV assignments 20 times. In a later analysis, co-occurring TCRs were grouped using DBSCAN, with TCRdist sequence similarity added in when clustering inside HLA-allele-positive subsets. Co-occurrence clustering excluded repertoires with fewer than 30,000 or more than 120,000 public chains, plus five with anomalous nucleotide sharing. In its TCRdb copy, this immuneACCESS table keeps in-frame sequences only and misses some clones. Where compared with another copy, unresolved V genes explain less than half of these, and the others have no known cause. For V, J and clone size, that table is used; D and trimming come from the DNA. The sample records roughly 200,000 clones, 75% to 90% of which are singletons. The ten largest make up around 1% of the sample.

This entry comes from a study of cytomegalovirus exposure and HLA in healthy donors (dated by TCRdb to the late 2010s). With respect to the entire study: An earlier analysis of approximately 600 of the donors reported 250 to 350 Gb of sequence data and approximately 110 million unique TCR beta sequences from 190 million or so T cells. Around 320 gigabases of sequencing data and 70 million to 100 million unique TCR sequences were included in an early release covering roughly 600 HLA-typed donors. HLA typing covered class I and class II loci at four-digit resolution. The number of typed donors differed by locus: about 620-640 for A, B, C, DRB1 and DQB1; 522 for DQA1; approximately 600 for DPA1; and around 470 for DPB1. Across 398 genotyped donors of the cohort, an average of about 240,000 unique TCR beta nucleotide sequences per donor were sequenced, and approximately 17% of those sequences were non-productive. In the later analysis, no new phenotypic data were used to find candidate immune exposures; instead, reliance was placed on TCR beta sequences and their occurrence across donors. To predict cytomegalovirus infection status, the study combined high-throughput TCR immunosequencing, statistical association of individual TCRs with disease status, and machine learning. A later genetic analysis used genome-wide SNP genotypes for about 55% of the 666 donors, treating that subset as a discovery cohort. All discovery cohort repertoires had been generated on a single sequencing platform. The study profiled the T cell repertoires of about 640 subjects by immunosequencing and related them to cytomegalovirus serostatus. The genetic ancestry cluster associated with self-reported Caucasian donors included 80% to 90% of the roughly 400 genotyped donors. A later analysis re-examined previously published TCR beta repertoires from just over 650 donors and added high-resolution HLA genotyping to investigate patterns of TCR occurrence. Besides the first cohort of hundreds of subjects, a separate validation cohort made up of 90 to 150 different subjects was used. Five DR-DQ haplotypes were treated as single units for association and clustering because of strong linkage in the cohort. Alongside the repertoire data, information on donor age, sex, ethnicity and CMV serostatus was compiled. The aim of the study was to test whether cataloging public T cell receptors could identify signatures of past pathogen exposure. In an earlier analysis of more than 550 of the donors, high-throughput TCR beta sequencing was used to judge whether each TCR beta V gene segment behaved as functional or pseudogenic.

The research as a whole found: In the study, 150 to 200 TCR beta chains were listed as associated with cytomegalovirus. A later analysis associated 17,000 or so TCR beta sequences with specific HLA alleles at a false discovery rate of 0.05. Presence/absence analyses assumed roughly uniform sequencing depth across donors, an assumption that may not hold. According to a later analysis, TCR association rates differed among HLA loci, with DRB1 alleles showing the most associated TCRs and HLA-C alleles showing the fewest. Because the 87-base-pair reads could not distinguish some IMGT-functional V segments, including TRBV6-2 and TRBV6-3, those segments were excluded. Linkage disequilibrium might explain the correlated functional status among segregating V segments, but an unknown experimental factor could not be ruled out. A further reported finding was that TCR beta sequences accurately predicted the HLA-A and HLA-B alleles for most subjects in the first cohort. Only TCR beta chains were sequenced in this cohort, and the absence of alpha or paired-chain data limited detectable features. Several of the top co-occurrence clusters appeared to be linked to parvovirus B19, influenza, CMV and Epstein-Barr virus, according to a later analysis. The authors suggested that the approach could potentially be extended to other disease states and immunological phenotypes. In an earlier analysis of several hundred of the donors, most TCR beta V segments were observed in productive rearrangements about 87% or about 30% of the time, broadly matching IMGT annotations. V-gene and J-gene trimming of TCR beta chains was associated with a missense DCLRE1C variant in a later genetic analysis, and the association was replicated in an independent cohort. In a later analysis, most CMV-associated TCR beta chains were found to appear HLA-restricted, with HLA associations seemingly driven largely by CMV exposure. The classifier was reported to diagnose cytomegalovirus status with high specificity and sensitivity in both the original cohort and the validation cohort. Because HLA typing was missing for some donors at each locus, association tests included only the typed subset. In a later analysis, HLA-associated TCR beta chains were found to be more clonally expanded and to have lower generation probabilities than equally common non-associated chains. The only immune exposure information available for the cohort was CMV serostatus. A later genetic analysis reported fewer N-insertions in productive TCRs among donors in an Asian-associated ancestry cluster than the roughly 700-donor mean. The earlier analysis of approximately 590 of the donors excluded fewer than 20 rarely observed V segments, including chromosome 9 orphons, because counts were too low. Across donors, most TCR sequences were observed very rarely, whereas some public TCRs were present in many individuals. Three of the identified cytomegalovirus-associated TCR beta chains were confirmed in vitro to be specific for cytomegalovirus antigens. A cluster of highly shared sequence variants was judged likely to represent a technical artifact of the sequencing pipeline. Assigning TCR associations to individual alleles was difficult when HLA alleles, especially DR and DQ, strongly co-occurred.

V is trimmed back by 5 bases and J by 5 bases, and the junction contains 7 bases that no gene match accounts for. Looking up the germline V gene (reference sequence) yields CDR1 SGHAT and CDR2 FQDESV. The CDR3 goes from the cysteine to the phenylalanine over 14 residues. The read is trimmed to its CDR3 DNA, 42 bases read in frame from base 1. The cohort was made up of approximately 700 healthy bone marrow donors. At the time of sampling, every cohort member was nominally healthy, though immune exposures that went unrecorded were likely present. The donor tested CMV seronegative and was one of the 352 seronegative cohort members. A peripheral blood sample was collected from each donor, and TCR beta sequencing was performed on peripheral blood mononuclear cells. The Qiagen DNeasy Blood Extraction Kit was used to extract genomic DNA from the blood cell samples.

The receptor was derived from a boy younger than 10 in good health and CMV-seronegative. Sequencing used PBMCs. The rearranged segments are TRBV11-1 and TRBJ2-7, with 9 central nucleotides matching TRBD2. The DNA is TGTGCCAGCAGCGACGGCGGGGGGGTGAACGAGCAGTACTTC. This yields the protein CASSDGGGVNEQYF.